This T cell receptor beta chain was sequenced during a study of cytomegalovirus exposure and HLA in healthy donors (TCRdb year 2017). Describing the broader study: According to an earlier analysis of 587 of the donors, some 170 million T cells yielded over 90 million unique TCR beta sequences and more than 250 Gb of sequence data. Around 300 gigabases of sequencing data and 70 million to 85 million unique TCR sequences were included in an early release covering 550 to 800 HLA-typed donors. Among the roughly 410 genotyped donors, about 83% belonged to the genetic ancestry cluster associated with self-reported Caucasian donors. The study aimed to test whether signatures of past pathogen exposure could be identified by cataloging public T cell receptors. The study profiled the T cell repertoires of hundreds of subjects by immunosequencing and related them to cytomegalovirus serostatus. Along with the approximately 620-subject first cohort, a separate validation cohort of about 110 different subjects was used. To predict cytomegalovirus infection status, the study brought together high-throughput TCR immunosequencing, statistical association of individual TCRs with disease status, and machine learning. A later analysis re-analyzed previously published TCR beta repertoires from approximately 670 donors and added high-resolution HLA genotyping to study TCR occurrence patterns. In the later analysis, no new phenotypic data were used to find candidate immune exposures; instead, reliance was placed on TCR beta sequences and their occurrence across donors. To decide whether each TCR beta V gene segment behaved as functional or pseudogenic, an earlier analysis of fewer than 750 of the donors relied on high-throughput TCR beta sequencing. Donor age, sex, ethnicity and CMV serostatus were compiled alongside the repertoire data. A later genetic analysis used genome-wide SNP genotypes for about three fifths of the 666 donors, treating that subset as a discovery cohort. Every discovery cohort repertoire had been produced on one sequencing platform. Both class I and class II loci were covered by HLA typing, at four-digit resolution. Typing coverage differed by locus: A, B, C, DRB1 and DQB1 were typed in about 620-630 donors, DQA1 in 522, DPA1 in around 610, and DPB1 in 400 to 480. Because of strong linkage in the cohort, four or five DR-DQ haplotypes were treated as single units for association and clustering. Among around 400 genotyped donors of the cohort, an average of around 220,000 unique TCR beta nucleotide sequences was sequenced per donor, of which 15% to 20% were non-productive. Results the study describes overall, beyond this receptor: A later analysis associated 15,000 to 20,000 TCR beta sequences with specific HLA alleles at a false discovery rate of 0.05. V-gene and J-gene trimming of TCR beta chains was associated with a missense DCLRE1C variant in a later genetic analysis, and the association was replicated in an independent cohort. Compared with the 666-donor mean, donors in an Asian-associated ancestry cluster had fewer N-insertions in productive TCRs, according to a later genetic analysis. Only TCR beta chains were sequenced in this cohort, and the absence of alpha or paired-chain data limited detectable features. Linkage disequilibrium might explain the correlated functional status among segregating V segments, but an unknown experimental factor could not be ruled out. The classifier was reported to diagnose cytomegalovirus status with high specificity and sensitivity in both the original cohort and the validation cohort. Some IMGT-functional V segments, including TRBV6-2 and TRBV6-3, could not be told apart with the 87-base-pair reads, so those segments were excluded. When HLA alleles, especially DR and DQ, strongly co-occurred, TCR associations were difficult to assign to individual alleles. Across donors, most TCR sequences were observed very rarely, whereas some public TCRs were present in many individuals. In the study, approximately 160 TCR beta chains were listed as associated with cytomegalovirus. Roughly uniform sequencing depth across donors was assumed in presence/absence analyses, although this assumption may not hold. The sequencing pipeline was judged likely to have produced a cluster of highly shared sequence variants as a technical artifact. Immune exposure information for the cohort was limited to CMV serostatus. In vitro tests confirmed that a few of the cytomegalovirus-associated TCR beta chains recognize cytomegalovirus antigens. A further reported finding was that TCR beta sequences accurately predicted the HLA-A and HLA-B alleles for most subjects in the first cohort. In a later analysis, several top co-occurrence clusters were reported to appear linked to parvovirus B19, influenza, CMV and Epstein-Barr virus. The earlier analysis of around 600 of the donors excluded over 15 rarely observed V segments, including chromosome 9 orphons, because counts were too low. A later analysis found that HLA-associated TCR beta chains were more clonally expanded and had lower generation probabilities than equally common non-associated chains. Because some donors lacked HLA typing at each locus, the association tests relied only on the typed subset. According to the authors, the approach could potentially be generalized to other disease states and immunological phenotypes. According to a later analysis, most CMV-associated TCR beta chains appeared to be HLA-restricted, and the HLA associations seemed to be driven largely by CMV exposure. Broadly in line with IMGT annotations, most TCR beta V segments showed up in productive rearrangements about 90% or about 30% of the time in an earlier analysis of several hundred of the donors. In a later analysis, TCR association rates were found to vary across HLA loci, with the most associated TCRs seen for DRB1 alleles and the fewest for HLA-C alleles.

Worth noting for this clone: Its antigen target is currently unknown. Qualities for individual bases were not recorded, and no much larger clone is one base off.

Libraries were constructed by the immunoSEQ multiplex PCR assay. For the multiplex PCR, a mixture combining 60 forward primers for TCR Vbeta segments and 13 reverse primers for TCR Jbeta segments was used. A multiplex PCR assay on genomic DNA amplified the CDR3 region of rearranged TCR beta genes. On the Illumina HiSeq System, the amplified TCR beta libraries were sequenced as 87-base-pair reads. Turning to the authors' computational methods: Across the 700 or so repertoires, a later analysis counted 75 million to 90 million unique TCR beta chains, 9.5 million to 13 million of which were shared by at least two donors. Raw reads were error-corrected and collapsed into unique sequences by a nearest-neighbor algorithm in which closely related sequences were merged to remove PCR and sequencing errors. Alignment of CDR3 sequences to IMGT reference sequences was used to assign V, D and J gene segments. For a sequence to be retained, a match of at least six nucleotides was required to both a V gene segment and a J gene segment. Rearrangements were called productive when the CDR3 lacked stop codons and stayed in frame with V and J; all others were non-productive. CDR3 was defined by IMGT convention, running from the second conserved V-encoded cysteine to the conserved J-encoded phenylalanine. In an earlier analysis of approximately 590 of the donors, sequences lacking an unambiguous match to a single V gene segment were excluded. In an earlier analysis of a few hundred of the donors, V segments were called functional above 56.7% productive rearrangements and were called segregating when the between-donor standard deviation exceeded 5%. A statistical classification framework was developed to diagnose cytomegalovirus status using the catalog of TCR beta chain sequences. In a later analysis, TCR nucleotide sequences were compared against IMGT/GENE-DB human TR gene sequences so that V and J genes could be assigned. In a later analysis, CDR3 sequences and most-parsimonious VDJ recombination scenarios were assigned using the TCRdist pipeline. In a later analysis, each TCR beta chain was defined by its CDR3 amino acid sequence together with its V-gene family, and reads lacking a unique V-gene family were excluded. To address suspected cross-contamination and a sequencing artifact, a later analysis removed several hundred highly shared, low-generation-probability nucleotide sequences. For each public chain, a later analysis derived a clonal expansion index from normalized ranks of inferred template counts within each repertoire. A later analysis computed generation probabilities with a VDJ recombination model fitted to out-of-frame rearrangements, and checked the results against IGoR. A later analysis scored TCR-TCR, TCR-HLA and TCR-CMV co-occurrence with hypergeometric tests, applying a repertoire-size bias correction to TCR pairs. A later analysis estimated false discovery rates by permuting HLA or CMV assignments 20 times. In a later analysis, co-occurring TCRs were grouped with DBSCAN, and TCRdist sequence similarity was added when clustering was performed within HLA-allele-positive subsets. Repertoires with fewer than 30,000 or more than 120,000 public chains were left out of co-occurrence clustering, as were a handful of repertoires with anomalous nucleotide sharing. The table comes from immuneACCESS by way of TCRdb, which keeps in-frame sequences with V and J called. Part of the clones is missing from these tables; in studies checked, under half for an unresolved V gene and the rest for unknown reasons. The V and J calls and the clone size are those of that table, but D and trimming were determined from the DNA. This sample is represented by about 160,000 clones; approximately 76% of them were singletons. The ten largest clones represent roughly 1.4% of the sample.

The cohort comprised some 700 healthy bone marrow donors. At the time of sampling, every cohort member was nominally healthy, though immune exposures that went unrecorded were likely present. The donor tested CMV seronegative and was one of the 352 seronegative cohort members. A peripheral blood sample was collected from each donor, and TCR beta sequencing was performed on peripheral blood mononuclear cells. The Qiagen DNeasy Blood Extraction Kit was used to extract genomic DNA from the blood cell samples. The V and J ends are trimmed by 3 bases and 2 bases, leaving 14 bases between them. The germline V gene yields MDHEN for CDR1 and SYDVKM for CDR2. Spanning cysteine to phenylalanine, the CDR3 consists of 16 amino acids. Here the CDR3 DNA is all that survives: 48 bases in frame from base 1.

The specimen sequenced was PBMCs. This receptor chain uses TRBV28 and TRBJ1-3; TRBD1 is possibly the D segment (6 matching bases). The origin of this receptor is a man aged 55 to 70 in good health and CMV-seronegative. The bases are TGTGCCAGCAGTTTGGGCGTCAGGGGTACTGGAAACACCATATATTTT. This translates into CASSLGVRGTGNTIYF.